This T cell receptor (beta chain) appears in the sequencing data of a study of blood T cell repertoires in COVID-19. V was pared by 4 bases and J by 0 bases, with 11 bases between. This CDR3 spans 15 amino acids. Germline V gene lookup returns CDR1 MNHEY and CDR2 SVGAGI. Method: immunoSEQ multiplex PCR; TCRdb's copy keeps in-frame clones and lacks some. Here the sample spans about 200,000 clones, roughly 87% being singletons. This rearrangement joins TRBV6-5 to TRBJ2-3, with a possible D match to TRBD1 (6 bases). The TCR originated in a man aged 40-50 years with active or convalescent COVID-19. What was sequenced was peripheral blood. The CDR3 is CASSSDRPSTDTQYF. The CDR3 DNA reads TGTGCCAGCAGTTCGGACAGACCTAGCACAGATACGCAGTATTTT.